The 21 T cell receptor beta chains below come from one sample, sequenced in a study of CD8 T cells in ankylosing spondylitis. In TCRdb, the 5' RACE reads were re-called with MiXCR into one record per CDR3 protein. Of approximately 100,000 distinct CDR3 sequences in the sample, 24% are singletons; the top ten hold 9% to 15%. Sequencing input: synovial fluid, either unsorted or a sorted T cell fraction (not recorded which). Receptors were obtained from a male donor with ankylosing spondylitis.

This chain links TRBV15 with TRBJ2-2, with unresolved D. Germline CDR1 reads LNHNV; CDR2 reads YYDKDF (reference sequence). The V gene lost 0 bases and the J gene lost 1 base, with 9 bases spanning the gap. CDR3 size: 16 residues. The CDR3 here is CATSRELSQNTGELFF. CDR3 sequence (DNA): TGTGCCACCAGCAGAGAATTATCCCAGAACACCGGGGAGCTGTTTTTT.

The table lists this clonotype with a few counts. The rearrangement joins TRBV20-1 to TRBJ1-3; D unclear. The CDR3 has 12 residues. The germline CDR1 and CDR2 sequences are DFQATT and SNEGSKA (reference sequence). The V end was cut by 3 bases, the J end by 6 bases, with 9 bases between. In nucleotides, the CDR3 is TGCAGTGCTAGGACTCGAGAAAACACCATATATTTT. It specifies CSARTRENTIYF.

The chain carries TRBV7-2 and TRBJ1-2, with D uncertain. CDR3 length equals 13 residues. Trimming took off 4 bases at V and 14 bases at J, with 20 bases between the two ends. CDR1 is SGHTA and CDR2 is FQGNSA in the germline V gene. DNA of the CDR3: TGTGCCAGCAGCTCCACCGTGAGCCCGGCTGAGACCTTC. Translation: CASSSTVSPAETF.

This clonotype came up a few times. V is TRBV10-2 and J is TRBJ1-5, with D unresolved. V was trimmed by 4 bases and J by 0 bases, leaving 16 bases between them. The CDR3 spans 17 residues. The germline CDR1 and CDR2 sequences are WSHSY and SAAADI. For the CDR3, the DNA is TGCGCCAGCAGTGTGTTATCAATATCCCCTAGCAATCAGCCCCAGCATTTT. Protein sequence: CASSVLSISPSNQPQHF.

The J gene is TRBJ1-3, the V gene TRBV4-1; D ambiguous. The CDR3 totals 16 residues. Germline V gene sequence: CDR1 MGHRA, CDR2 YSYEKL. Trimming cost V 4 bases and J 0 bases, with 13 bases left between them. CDR3 bases: TGCGCCAGCAGCCCCAGTCCCCCAAGCTCTGGAAACACCATATATTTT. Its protein product is CASSPSPPSSGNTIYF.

The CDR3 coding sequence is TGCAGTGCCGCGGGACTAGCGGGATCCTACAATGAGCAGTTCTTC. Translation: CSAAGLAGSYNEQFF. The chain has TRBV20-1 and TRBJ2-1; 13 bases are shared with TRBD2. Germline V gene lookup returns CDR1 DFQATT and CDR2 SNEGSKA (reference sequence). This CDR3 is built from 15 residues. V gave up 6 bases and J gave up 1 base; unmatched junction bases: 3.

This clonotype occurred a few times. This chain uses TRBV28 with TRBJ2-4; maybe TRBD2 (5 bases). CDR3 length equals 14 residues. CDR1 and CDR2 (germline): MDHEN, SYDVKM. The V end was cut by 5 bases, the J end by 7 bases, with 15 bases between. CDR3 region: CASSPLGSRNIQYF. The CDR3 DNA follows: TGTGCCAGCAGTCCCTTGGGGAGCCGGAACATTCAGTACTTC.

The chain is built from TRBV7-9 and TRBJ2-6; D is ambiguous. Germline V gives CDR1 SEHNR, CDR2 FQNEAQ (reference sequence). Trimming removed 1 base at V and 0 bases at J, with 10 bases between. There are 17 residues in the CDR3. CDR3 sequence (DNA): TGTGCCAGCAGCTTAGACAGCCACCACTCTGGGGCCAACGTCCTGACTTTC. This codes for CASSLDSHHSGANVLTF.

The V gene is TRBV9, the J gene TRBJ2-5; no definite D call. V was cut by 3 bases and J by 5 bases, with 8 bases left in between. Germline V gene data show CDR1 as SGDLS and CDR2 as YYNGEE. This CDR3 is built from 12 residues. DNA of the CDR3: TGTGCCAGCAGCGGTAACTCGGAGACCCAGTACTTC. It is translated as CASSGNSETQYF.

In this sample, this clonotype turned up a few times. The chain couples TRBV6-2 or TRBV6-3 to TRBJ1-1, with TRBD1 matching over 8 bases. Germline-derived CDR1 and CDR2 are MNHEY and SVGEGT. The CDR3 has 16 residues. The junction had 10 bases not matched to a gene; V was cut back by 2 bases and J by 5 bases. This chain's CDR3 is CASSYETGGYRTEAFF. The CDR3 DNA is TGTGCCAGCAGTTACGAAACAGGGGGATATCGTACTGAAGCTTTCTTT.

This clonotype was detected only a few times. CDR3 sequence (DNA): TGTGCCAGCAGAGTTAGCGGGACGAACACCGGGGAGCTGTTTTTT. This codes for CASRVSGTNTGELFF. This sequence joins TRBV12-3 or TRBV12-4 and TRBJ2-2; 8 bases map to TRBD2. CDR3 length equals 15 residues. The ends lost 6 bases at V and 0 bases at J; junction bases unmatched: 3.

The chain has TRBV5-5 and TRBJ1-1; 9 bases align to TRBD1. V gave up 3 bases and J gave up 0 bases; unmatched junction bases: 9. This CDR3 has 17 amino acids. The germline V gene encodes CDR1 SGHKS and CDR2 YYEKEE (reference sequence). The CDR3 here is CASSSVPGQGLNTEAFF. In DNA form, the CDR3 reads TGTGCCAGCAGCTCGGTCCCGGGACAGGGACTGAACACTGAAGCTTTCTTT. The full variable domain, its missing parts supplied by reference TRBV5-5 and TRBJ1-1, is DAGVTQSPTHLIKTRGQQVTLRCSPISGHKSVSWYQQVLGQGPQFIFQYYEKEERGRGNFPDRFSARQFPNYSSELNVNALLLGDSALYLCASSSVPGQGLNTEAFFGQGTRLTVV.

This clonotype was observed a handful of times. V and J are TRBV5-1 and TRBJ2-2; D is perhaps TRBD1 or TRBD2 (5 bases each). With 5 bases removed from V and 6 bases from J, the gap between germline ends came to 14 bases. In germline, CDR1 is SGHRS, CDR2 YFSETQ. This CDR3 is built from 14 residues. The DNA of the CDR3 is TGCGCCAGCAGGCCGACTGGGGGACCCGGGGAGCTGTTTTTT. This encodes CASRPTGGPGELFF.

V gene TRBV4-2 combines with J gene TRBJ2-1; 9 nucleotides align to TRBD2. Looked up from germline, CDR1 is LGHNA and CDR2 is YNFKEQ. V shed 7 bases, J shed 3 bases, and the junction held 1 base outside the gene matches. The CDR3 is made up of 13 amino acids. DNA for the CDR3: TGTGCCAGCAAAGCGGGAGGCTACAATGAGCAGTTCTTC. The encoded protein is CASKAGGYNEQFF.

This chain's CDR3 is CAISDGHVDNQPQHF. Here the CDR3 DNA reads TGTGCCATCAGTGACGGACACGTTGACAATCAGCCCCAGCATTTT. J is TRBJ1-5 and V is TRBV10-3; possibly TRBD1 for D (5 bases). The CDR3 totals 15 residues. CDR1 and CDR2 (germline): ENHRY, SYGVKD. Trimming stripped 3 bases from V and 3 bases from J, with 12 bases between.

Comment on this clonotype: Given a much more abundant clone one base away, this may be a read error. The CDR3 here is CATSGSGWGNTEAFF. The CDR3 DNA reads as TGTGCCACCAGTGGCTCAGGGTGGGGTAACACTGAAGCTTTCTTT. This chain joins TRBV24-1 and TRBJ1-1; D is possibly TRBD1 (5 bases). Germline V gives CDR1 KGHDR, CDR2 SFDVKD. This CDR3 region has 15 residues. Trimming took off 5 bases at V and 2 bases at J, with 14 bases between the two ends.

Only a few counts were recorded for this clonotype. The chain employs TRBV7-9 and TRBJ2-1; 12 bases match TRBD2. V was pared by 10 bases and J by 4 bases, with 5 bases of the junction left unmatched. The germline V gene has CDR1 SEHNR and CDR2 FQNEAQ (reference sequence). The CDR3 has 14 residues. The CDR3 nucleotides read TGTGCCACAACTAGCGGGAGGCATTACAATGAGCAGTTCTTC. Amino acid sequence: CATTSGRHYNEQFF.

This clonotype was counted between two and nine times. J is TRBJ2-1 and V is TRBV2, with 7 nucleotides matching TRBD2. Germline V gene lookup returns CDR1 SNHLY and CDR2 FYNNEI. Trimming took 10 bases from V and 4 from J; bases not matched to a gene: 7. The CDR3 loop spans 13 amino acids. For the CDR3, the DNA is TGTGCCAACCCAACTAGCGCTTACAATGAGCAGTTCTTC. The encoded protein is CANPTSAYNEQFF.

This clonotype was recorded a few times. J is TRBJ1-4 and V is TRBV29-1; TRBD1 matches 8 bases. J gave up 11 bases and V 7 bases, and 15 bases lay outside the gene matches. The V gene's germline CDR1 is SQVTM and CDR2 ANQGSEA. The CDR3 has 14 amino acids. CDR3 coding DNA: TGCAGCGCCTCGGTGCAGGGGGCGAGTAGGAAACTGTTTTTT. This gives the protein CSASVQGASRKLFF.

This clonotype was counted at least ten times. The chain carries TRBV11-3 and TRBJ2-7; the match to TRBD1 covers 9 bases. This CDR3 is built from 17 residues. Germline trimming cut 0 bases from V and 2 bases from J; bases unmatched to any gene: 8. Germline CDR1 SGHNT, CDR2 YENEEA. CDR3 sequence reads: CASSLEAQGAIPYEQYV. The CDR3 nucleotides read TGTGCCAGCAGCTTAGAAGCACAGGGGGCGATCCCCTACGAGCAGTACGTC.

This clonotype was counted ten times or more. V usage is TRBV20-1 and J usage is TRBJ1-5; D gene uncertain. CDR3 length equals 13 residues. Trimming left V 1 base short and J 3 bases short, with 7 bases between. Germline lookup yields CDR1 DFQATT and CDR2 SNEGSKA (reference sequence). The CDR3 DNA reads as TGCAGTGCTAGAGTCGAGAACAATCAGCCCCAGCATTTT. It is translated as CSARVENNQPQHF.